This T cell receptor (beta chain) was obtained from a study of identifying expanded T cells in peripheral blood. A note on this clone: Its antigen is as yet unknown.

Findings and limits, study-wide: About 1.2 clones differed between technical replicates, versus roughly 17 and 20 over time. Clone count variance between approximately two-week samples rose with total template count.

During the collection period, no donor immune events like infections were recorded. Germline V CDR1 and CDR2: SGHNT, YYREEE (reference sequence). V dropped 4 bases and J dropped 9 bases, with 16 bases sitting between them. The CDR3 is made up of 13 amino acids. Clones were read by immunoSEQ multiplex PCR, and TCRdb kept only the in-frame ones, dropping some. The repertoire holds approximately 90,000 clones, with approximately 85% as singletons. The TCR was taken from a person aged 18 to 70 in good health. J is TRBJ1-1 and V is TRBV5-4; D unclear. Sequenced: blood. Here the CDR3 DNA reads TGTGCCAGCAGCGGCACAGAGGCTGGGAAAGCTTTCTTT. As protein: CASSGTEAGKAFF.